The 28 T cell receptor beta chains listed next were all sequenced from one sample in a study of blood T cell repertoires in COVID-19. This table comes from immunoSEQ multiplex PCR, and its TCRdb copy is limited to in-frame clones, with some not included. The table has about 76,000 clones, 80% seen once. The sample comprised peripheral blood. The receptors originated from a human donor in a cohort sampled during active COVID-19.

This sequence joins TRBV19 and TRBJ2-5; 8 positions agree with TRBD1. The CDR3 has 18 residues. V shed 1 base, J shed 5 bases, and the junction held 15 bases outside the gene matches. Germline assignment: CDR1 LNHDA and CDR2 SQIVND (reference sequence). As DNA, the CDR3 is TGTGCCAGTAGTATAGGGACCCGGAGACAGGGGTCGGGGGAGACCCAGTACTTC. Its translation: CASSIGTRRQGSGETQYF.

The chain has TRBV30 and TRBJ1-1, with D perhaps TRBD1 (5 bases). Deletions cut 1 base from V and 3 bases from J, with 15 bases between. This CDR3 is built from 15 residues. Germline V gene data show CDR1 as GTSNPN and CDR2 as SVGIG (reference sequence). The CDR3 spells CAWSGRGSWDTEAFF. CDR3 coding DNA: TGTGCCTGGAGTGGAAGGGGATCATGGGACACTGAAGCTTTCTTT.

The genes are TRBV15 and TRBJ2-5; D is possibly TRBD2 (6 bases). Trimming took 0 bases from V and 5 from J, leaving 13 bases between them. The CDR3 sequence is 15 residues long. Germline V CDR1 and CDR2: LNHNV, YYDKDF (reference sequence). In nucleotides, the CDR3 is TGTGCCACCAGCAGAGATCCTAGCGAAGGGGAGACCCAGTACTTC. Its translation: CATSRDPSEGETQYF.

The rearrangement uses TRBV10-3 and TRBJ2-7, with D perhaps TRBD1 (6 bases). Germline assignment: CDR1 ENHRY and CDR2 SYGVKD. Trimming took off 3 bases at V and 5 bases at J, with 17 bases between the two ends. The CDR3 spans 15 residues. CDR3 amino acids: CAISDSLTGLDEQYF. The CDR3 nucleotides are TGTGCCATCAGTGATTCTCTCACAGGGTTGGACGAGCAGTACTTC.

This clone was counted a few times. V usage is TRBV7-9 and J usage is TRBJ2-7; 9 bases align to TRBD1. The CDR3 loop spans 14 amino acids. Unmatched junction bases numbered 7, after V lost 5 bases and J lost 5 bases. Germline CDR1 is SEHNR and CDR2 is FQNEAQ (reference sequence). CDR3 nucleotides: TGTGCCAGCAGCCCCGGGACAGGGCAGGACGAGCAGTACGTC. This sequence encodes CASSPGTGQDEQYV.

The V and J genes are TRBV27 and TRBJ1-4, with 10 bases matching TRBD1. Germline trimming cut 5 bases from V and 8 bases from J; bases unmatched to any gene: 11. Germline V lookup: CDR1 MNHEY, CDR2 SMNVEV (reference sequence). This CDR3 is built from 16 residues. The chain's CDR3 is CASSLGAGQGLEKLFF. The CDR3 DNA reads TGTGCCAGCAGTCTAGGGGCGGGACAGGGGTTAGAAAAACTGTTTTTT.

This clone has only one observation. The chain employs TRBV11-3 and TRBJ2-2; no clear D. This CDR3 contains 11 residues. V gave up 4 bases and J gave up 8 bases, with 5 bases separating them. Germline V lookup: CDR1 SGHNT, CDR2 YENEEA. CDR3 DNA: TGTGCCAGCAGCTCTCTGGGGGAGCTGTTTTTT. The encoded protein is CASSSLGELFF.

The chain joins TRBV19 to TRBJ1-2; tentative D call: TRBD1 (5 bases). Germline CDR1 and CDR2: LNHDA and SQIVND (reference sequence). This CDR3 has 13 amino acids. Trimming took 4 bases from V and 4 from J, leaving 10 bases between them. CDR3 DNA sequence: TGTGCCAGTAGTACAGGGATGCCCTATGGCTACACCTTC. Its protein is CASSTGMPYGYTF.

The rearrangement links TRBV27 to TRBJ1-6, with TRBD1 matching 9 bases. The CDR3 extends over 15 amino acids. Germline loops: CDR1 MNHEY, CDR2 SMNVEV (reference sequence). Germline trimming cut 3 bases from V and 9 bases from J; bases unmatched to any gene: 6. CDR3 sequence reads: CASSFDGTGISPLHF. The CDR3 DNA sequence: TGTGCCAGCAGTTTTGACGGGACAGGGATTTCACCCCTCCACTTT.

This clone was counted a few times. V is TRBV2 and J is TRBJ2-3; maybe TRBD1 (6 bases). Looked up from germline, CDR1 is SNHLY and CDR2 is FYNNEI. The CDR3 is 13 amino acids. V shed 2 bases and J shed 5 bases, with 8 bases lying between them. CDR3 coding DNA: TGTGCCAGCAGTGAAAACAGGGAAGATACGCAGTATTTT. Its translation is CASSENREDTQYF.

The chain has TRBV5-8 and TRBJ2-2; a possible D gene is TRBD1 (6 bases). In germline, CDR1 is SGHTS, CDR2 YDEGEE. The CDR3 extends over 15 amino acids. V was clipped by 1 base and J by 1 base, with 8 bases between them. The CDR3 sequence: CASSLTGKNTGELFF. CDR3 nucleotides: TGTGCCAGCAGCTTGACAGGGAAGAACACCGGGGAGCTGTTTTTT. The full variable domain, in which reference TRBV5-8 and TRBJ2-2 provide the parts outside the CDR3, is EAGVTQSPTHLIKTRGQQATLRCSPISGHTSVYWYQQALGLGLQFLLWYDEGEERNRGNFPPRFSGRQFPNYSSELNVNALELEDSALYLCASSLTGKNTGELFFGEGSRLTVL.

This chain links TRBV2 with TRBJ1-4, with 7 bases matching TRBD1. The CDR3 has 13 amino acids. Germline CDR1 and CDR2: SNHLY and FYNNEI. Trimming cost V 5 bases and J 8 bases; bases outside gene matches: 5. CDR3 nucleotides: TGTGCCAGCAGTACCCGGGACAGAGAAAAACTGTTTTTT. Its protein is CASSTRDREKLFF.

V gene TRBV7-9 combines with J gene TRBJ1-2; 8 bases line up with TRBD1. CDR3 size: 19 residues. With V trimmed by 0 bases and J by 1 base, 13 bases remained unmatched. Germline CDR1 reads SEHNR; CDR2 reads FQNEAQ (reference sequence). In DNA form, the CDR3 reads TGTGCCAGCAGCTTAGCTTTGCCGGGACAGGCGAAAGGTAACTATGGCTACACCTTC. Translated, it gives CASSLALPGQAKGNYGYTF.

This chain uses TRBV19 with TRBJ2-1; perhaps TRBD2 as D (6 bases). V was trimmed by 6 bases and J by 5 bases, leaving 14 bases between them. Germline lookup yields CDR1 LNHDA and CDR2 SQIVND (reference sequence). This CDR3 is 14 amino acids long. In DNA, the CDR3 is TGTGCCAGTAGCGCCGGGACTTTGAACAATGAGCAGTTCTTC. Encoded protein: CASSAGTLNNEQFF.

The CDR3 region is CASSTLDRLNTEAFF. CDR3 nucleotides: TGTGCCAGTAGTACTCTCGACAGACTGAACACTGAAGCTTTCTTT. V is TRBV19 and J is TRBJ1-1, with D perhaps matching TRBD1 (5 bases). Between the trimmed V and J ends, which lost 4 bases and 0 bases, there was a span of 12 bases. The CDR3 is 15 residues long. Germline-derived CDR1 and CDR2 are LNHDA and SQIVND (reference sequence).

This sequence joins TRBV6-2 or TRBV6-3 and TRBJ2-7; D not certain. The CDR3 is 13 residues long. The V and J ends lost 2 bases and 4 bases respectively, with 9 bases between them. Germline loops: CDR1 MNHEY, CDR2 SVGEGT. CDR3 sequence reads: CASSYSRVYEQYF. CDR3 bases: TGTGCCAGCAGTTACAGCCGGGTATACGAGCAGTACTTC.

The chain joins TRBV10-1 to TRBJ1-1; TRBD1 might be the D (5 bases). The germline V gene encodes CDR1 WNHNN and CDR2 SYGVQD (reference sequence). The CDR3 has 13 amino acids. The ends were cut back, 5 bases at V and 0 bases at J, with 7 bases in the middle. CDR3 coding DNA: TGCGCCAGCAGTAAGGGGATGAACACTGAAGCTTTCTTT. Translating gives CASSKGMNTEAFF.

V gene TRBV6-2 or TRBV6-3 combines with J gene TRBJ2-1; 8 bases are a match to TRBD2. The V gene end was trimmed by 0 bases and the J gene end by 9 bases; junction bases not matched to a gene: 7. CDR1 and CDR2 from the germline V gene are MNHEY and SVGEGT. CDR3 length: 15 amino acids. The CDR3 bases are TGTGCCAGCAGTTACTCGAGCGGGGGCAGGAGTGAGCAGTTCTTC. This encodes CASSYSSGGRSEQFF.

The V and J genes are TRBV6-5 and TRBJ2-7; 8 bases are shared with TRBD1. Germline CDR1 reads MNHEY; CDR2 reads SVGAGI. The CDR3 contains 15 residues. The V segment lost 0 bases and the J segment 4 bases; nucleotides outside the gene matches: 5. The CDR3 is CASSYSVTGGYEQYF. The CDR3 DNA reads TGTGCCAGCAGTTACTCGGTAACAGGGGGGTACGAGCAGTACTTC.

This clone has just one count. The gene calls are TRBV5-1 and TRBJ2-7, with TRBD1 matching 8 bases. Germline CDR1 SGHRS, CDR2 YFSETQ. The CDR3 covers 14 residues. The V gene end was trimmed by 4 bases and the J gene end by 2 bases; junction bases not matched to a gene: 5. The CDR3 DNA reads TGCGCCAGCAGCCTCACAGGGGGGACCTACGAGCAGTACGTC. Amino acid sequence: CASSLTGGTYEQYV.

The CDR3 sequence: CASSLQGPGNTIYF. The CDR3, as DNA: TGTGCCAGCAGCCTACAGGGCCCTGGAAACACCATATATTTT. The J gene is TRBJ1-3, the V gene TRBV5-5, with a possible D match to TRBD1 (6 bases). The ends were cut back, 4 bases at V and 2 bases at J, with 10 bases in the middle. The CDR3 is 14 amino acids. Germline assignment: CDR1 SGHKS and CDR2 YYEKEE (reference sequence).

The chain recombines TRBV6-2 or TRBV6-3 with TRBJ1-2; D not resolved. Germline CDR1 and CDR2: MNHEY and SVGEGT. V dropped 4 bases and J dropped 0 bases, with 12 bases sitting between them. The length of the CDR3 is 15 residues. In DNA form, the CDR3 reads TGTGCCAGCAGTTCCCCCCGCGGGGCTAACTATGGCTACACCTTC. Translation: CASSSPRGANYGYTF.

The CDR3 loop reads CASSLRENNEQFF. In DNA, the CDR3 is TGTGCCAGCAGTTTGAGGGAAAACAATGAGCAGTTCTTC. The chain joins TRBV12-3 or TRBV12-4 to TRBJ2-1; tentatively, D is TRBD2 (5 bases). V was pared by 3 bases and J by 5 bases, with 8 bases between. The CDR3 covers 13 residues.

This clone appeared a few times. V usage is TRBV6-4 and J usage is TRBJ2-1, with TRBD1 identical over 7 bases. Germline trimming cut 5 bases from V and 2 bases from J; bases unmatched to any gene: 6. This CDR3 has 15 residues. Germline CDR1 MRHNA, CDR2 SNTAGT. The CDR3 region is CASSYDRDPYNEQFF. The CDR3 DNA follows: TGTGCCAGCAGTTATGACAGGGATCCCTACAATGAGCAGTTCTTC.

This chain connects TRBV11-3 to TRBJ2-3; no clear D gene. CDR1 and CDR2 (germline): SGHNT, YENEEA. This CDR3 comprises 15 residues. With 2 bases removed from V and 0 bases from J, the gap between germline ends came to 9 bases. This chain's CDR3 is CASSLKSTSTDTQYF. The CDR3 DNA reads as TGTGCCAGCAGCTTAAAAAGTACTAGCACAGATACGCAGTATTTT.

This chain uses TRBV7-8 with TRBJ2-1; 8 nucleotides align to TRBD2. V lost 6 bases, J lost 4 bases, and 8 bases stayed unmatched. This CDR3 has 15 residues. The germline CDR1 and CDR2 sequences are SGHVS and FQNEAQ. The CDR3, as DNA: TGTGCCAGCAGTATCAGCGGGAGAGGGTACAATGAGCAGTTCTTC. It translates to CASSISGRGYNEQFF.

A remark on this clone: Other DNA sequences in this sample translate to the same CDR3. V and J are TRBV7-2 and TRBJ2-1; 7 bases agree with TRBD1. The CDR3 totals 15 residues. CDR1 SGHTA and CDR2 FQGNSA come from the germline V gene. Unmatched junction bases numbered 5, after V lost 3 bases and J lost 3 bases. CDR3 nucleotides: TGTGCCAGCAGCTTTCGAGGGGGCGGCTACAATGAGCAGTTCTTC. Encoded protein: CASSFRGGGYNEQFF. The whole variable domain, filled in from reference TRBV7-2 and TRBJ2-1, reads GAGVSQSPSNKVTEKGKDVELRCDPISGHTALYWYRQSLGQGLEFLIYFQGNSAPDKSGLPSDRFSAERTGGSVSTLTIQRTQQEDSAVYLCASSFRGGGYNEQFFGPGTRLTVL.

The V call is TRBV5-4, the J call TRBJ2-7; the match to TRBD1 covers 7 bases. CDR3 length: 13 residues. Trimming took 4 bases from V and 2 from J; bases not matched to a gene: 3. In germline, CDR1 is SGHNT, CDR2 YYREEE (reference sequence). CDR3: CASSRDRAYEQYF. Written as DNA, the CDR3 is TGTGCCAGCAGCCGAGACAGGGCCTACGAGCAGTACTTC.